This TCR beta chain originates from a study of siplizumab effects on memory and regulatory T cells. Study conclusions and caveats: Significant reduction of alloreactive sequences traceable to unstimulated CD4+ memory cells was observed with siplizumab. Where siplizumab was present, mappable alloreactive CD4+ clones averaged about 65% Treg-derived, compared with 25% to 30% in controls.

As regards this clone: Its cognate antigen is unknown.

The assay was immunoSEQ multiplex PCR, and TCRdb's table has in-frame clones only and misses some. The sample includes approximately 120,000 clones, 90% to 95% of them seen just once. The CDR3 totals 19 residues. V lost 0 bases, J lost 5 bases, and 23 bases lay in between. Germline V CDR1 and CDR2: SGDLS, YYNGEE. The receptor was derived from a human donor in good health. The sample comprised non-Treg CD4+ T cells sorted from blood. This chain connects TRBV9 to TRBJ2-2; D not certain. The DNA for the CDR3 is TGTGCCAGCAGCGTAGAAGTGGGTTCCCCGGCCCGTGGGACCGGGGAGCTGTTTTTT. Residues: CASSVEVGSPARGTGELFF.